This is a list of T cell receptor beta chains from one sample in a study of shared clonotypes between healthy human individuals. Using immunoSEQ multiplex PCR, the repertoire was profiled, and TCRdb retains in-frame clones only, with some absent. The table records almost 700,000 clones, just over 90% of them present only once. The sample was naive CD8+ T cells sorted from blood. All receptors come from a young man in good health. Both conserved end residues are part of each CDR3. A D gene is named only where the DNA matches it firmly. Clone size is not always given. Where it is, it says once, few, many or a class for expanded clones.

cdr3_aa: CASSKGQDRGTYEQYF
cdr3_nt: TGTGCCAGCAGCAAAGGCCAGGACAGGGGCACCTACGAGCAGTACTTC
v_call: TRBV21-1
d_call: -
j_call: TRBJ2-7
clone_size: -

cdr3_aa: CASSIGGGGNQPQHF
cdr3_nt: TGTGCCAGTAGTATTGGAGGTGGAGGAAATCAGCCCCAGCATTTT
v_call: TRBV19
d_call: -
j_call: TRBJ1-5
clone_size: -

cdr3_aa: CASSQKLAFDEQFF
cdr3_nt: TGCGCCAGCAGCCAAAAGCTAGCGTTCGATGAGCAGTTCTTC
v_call: TRBV4-1
d_call: -
j_call: TRBJ2-1
clone_size: -

cdr3_aa: CASSLRGSRNTGELFF
cdr3_nt: TGCGCCAGCAGCCTAAGGGGTAGCAGGAACACCGGGGAGCTGTTTTTT
v_call: TRBV5-1
d_call: -
j_call: TRBJ2-2
clone_size: -

cdr3_aa: CASSFKAGRGADYNEQFF
cdr3_nt: TGTGCCAGCAGCTTCAAGGCCGGGAGGGGAGCGGACTACAATGAGCAGTTCTTC
v_call: TRBV7-2
d_call: TRBD2
j_call: TRBJ2-1
clone_size: -

cdr3_aa: CASSLGGGSIADTQYF
cdr3_nt: TGTGCCAGCAGCTTAGGTGGCGGGAGTATCGCAGATACGCAGTATTTT
v_call: TRBV7-6
d_call: TRBD2
j_call: TRBJ2-3
clone_size: -

cdr3_aa: CASRPDAANTGELFF
cdr3_nt: TGCGCCAGCAGGCCGGACGCCGCGAACACCGGGGAGCTGTTTTTT
v_call: TRBV5-1
d_call: -
j_call: TRBJ2-2
clone_size: -

cdr3_aa: CASSERTWNEQFF
cdr3_nt: TGTGCCAGCAGTGAACGGACTTGGAATGAGCAGTTCTTC
v_call: TRBV6-1
d_call: -
j_call: TRBJ2-1
clone_size: -

cdr3_aa: CASTPDLNTGELFF
cdr3_nt: TGTGCCAGCACCCCGGACCTCAACACCGGGGAGCTGTTTTTT
v_call: TRBV28
d_call: -
j_call: TRBJ2-2
clone_size: -

cdr3_aa: CASSTVNQPQHF
cdr3_nt: TGCGCCAGCAGCACGGTAAATCAGCCCCAGCATTTT
v_call: TRBV4-1
d_call: -
j_call: TRBJ1-5
clone_size: many

cdr3_aa: CASSFLETGSVAKNIQYF
cdr3_nt: TGTGCCAGCAGCTTTCTTGAAACGGGATCCGTAGCCAAAAACATTCAGTACTTC
v_call: TRBV7-8
d_call: -
j_call: TRBJ2-4
clone_size: -

cdr3_aa: CASSSTASGRRDTQYF
cdr3_nt: TGCGCCAGCAGCTCGACTGCTAGCGGGAGGAGGGATACGCAGTATTTT
v_call: TRBV4-3
d_call: TRBD2
j_call: TRBJ2-3
clone_size: -

cdr3_aa: CASSHGLARSYEQYF
cdr3_nt: TGTGCCAGCAGTCACGGACTAGCTAGGTCCTACGAGCAGTACTTC
v_call: TRBV6-5
d_call: TRBD2
j_call: TRBJ2-7
clone_size: -

cdr3_aa: CASSGLTRELFF
cdr3_nt: TGTGCCAGCAGCGGACTTACCCGGGAGCTGTTTTTT
v_call: TRBV7-9
d_call: -
j_call: TRBJ2-2
clone_size: -

cdr3_aa: CASSFVEVAGVDTQYF
cdr3_nt: TGTGCCAGCAGTTTCGTCGAGGTAGCGGGAGTAGATACGCAGTATTTT
v_call: TRBV27
d_call: TRBD2
j_call: TRBJ2-3
clone_size: -

cdr3_aa: CASSSGLNTQPQHF
cdr3_nt: TGTGCCAGCAGTTCCGGATTGAATACTCAGCCCCAGCATTTT
v_call: TRBV6-5
d_call: -
j_call: TRBJ1-5
clone_size: -

cdr3_aa: CASSYLGYEQYF
cdr3_nt: TGTGCCAGCAGTTATCTTGGTTACGAGCAGTACTTC
v_call: TRBV27
d_call: -
j_call: TRBJ2-7
clone_size: few

cdr3_aa: CASSSSGQGASEQYF
cdr3_nt: TGTGCCAGCAGTTCGTCGGGACAGGGGGCTTCCGAGCAGTACTTC
v_call: TRBV27
d_call: TRBD1
j_call: TRBJ2-7
clone_size: -

cdr3_aa: CATSSPPHQIKDNEQFF
cdr3_nt: TGTGCCACCAGCAGCCCTCCCCACCAGATCAAGGACAATGAGCAGTTCTTC
v_call: TRBV15
d_call: -
j_call: TRBJ2-1
clone_size: -

cdr3_aa: CASSKVETGALRSYNEQFF
cdr3_nt: TGTGCCAGCAGCAAAGTAGAGACAGGGGCGTTACGCTCCTACAATGAGCAGTTCTTC
v_call: TRBV21-1
d_call: -
j_call: TRBJ2-1
clone_size: -

cdr3_aa: CASSLVTGSYEQYF
cdr3_nt: TGTGCCAGCAGCTTGGTGACAGGCTCCTACGAGCAGTACTTC
v_call: TRBV5-5
d_call: -
j_call: TRBJ2-7
clone_size: -

cdr3_aa: CASSFRLGPSYEQYF
cdr3_nt: TGTGCCAGCAGTTTTCGCTTGGGGCCTTCCTACGAGCAGTACTTC
v_call: TRBV27
d_call: -
j_call: TRBJ2-7
clone_size: once

cdr3_aa: CASSMRWVEGDEQFF
cdr3_nt: TGTGCCAGTAGTATGAGGTGGGTAGAGGGGGATGAGCAGTTCTTC
v_call: TRBV19
d_call: -
j_call: TRBJ2-1
clone_size: -

cdr3_aa: CASSTPGQRFYEQYF
cdr3_nt: TGTGCCAGCAGCACCCCGGGACAGAGGTTCTACGAGCAGTACTTC
v_call: TRBV7-9
d_call: TRBD1
j_call: TRBJ2-7
clone_size: -

cdr3_aa: CASRTGANQPQHF
cdr3_nt: TGTGCCAGCAGAACAGGGGCCAATCAGCCCCAGCATTTT
v_call: TRBV6-5
d_call: TRBD1
j_call: TRBJ1-5
clone_size: -

cdr3_aa: CASSLARIGEQFF
cdr3_nt: TGTGCCAGCAGCTTGGCGAGAATAGGTGAGCAGTTCTTC
v_call: TRBV7-6
d_call: -
j_call: TRBJ2-1
clone_size: -

cdr3_aa: CASSLSQGNYGYTF
cdr3_nt: TGTGCCAGCAGTTTATCTCAGGGCAACTATGGCTACACCTTC
v_call: TRBV27
d_call: -
j_call: TRBJ1-2
clone_size: once

cdr3_aa: CASSPGGLAGVEQYF
cdr3_nt: TGTGCCAGCAGCCCCGGGGGGCTAGCGGGAGTCGAGCAGTACTTC
v_call: TRBV7-6
d_call: TRBD2
j_call: TRBJ2-7
clone_size: -

cdr3_aa: CASSFSGAGEQYF
cdr3_nt: TGTGCCAGCAGCTTCTCGGGAGCGGGCGAGCAGTACTTC
v_call: TRBV7-9
d_call: -
j_call: TRBJ2-7
clone_size: -

cdr3_aa: CASSYSKVAGPYEQYF
cdr3_nt: TGTGCCAGCAGTTACTCGAAGGTGGCCGGCCCCTACGAGCAGTACTTC
v_call: TRBV6-5
d_call: -
j_call: TRBJ2-7
clone_size: -

cdr3_aa: CASSLPLQNQETQYF
cdr3_nt: TGTGCCAGCAGCCTACCTCTACAGAACCAAGAGACCCAGTACTTC
v_call: TRBV7-9
d_call: -
j_call: TRBJ2-5
clone_size: once

cdr3_aa: CASSLRGTSTDTQYF
cdr3_nt: TGTGCCAGCAGTTTACGGGGGACTAGCACAGATACGCAGTATTTT
v_call: TRBV28
d_call: -
j_call: TRBJ2-3
clone_size: -

cdr3_aa: CASSLSKETGATEAFF
cdr3_nt: TGTGCCAGCAGCTTAAGTAAAGAGACAGGGGCCACTGAAGCTTTCTTT
v_call: TRBV7-8
d_call: TRBD1
j_call: TRBJ1-1
clone_size: -

cdr3_aa: CASSLTGTKSELFF
cdr3_nt: TGTGCCAGCAGCTTGACAGGGACCAAATCGGAGCTGTTTTTT
v_call: TRBV5-4
d_call: -
j_call: TRBJ2-2
clone_size: -

cdr3_aa: CASSLAGSGDNEQFF
cdr3_nt: TGTGCCAGCAGCTTGGCGGGATCGGGCGACAATGAGCAGTTCTTC
v_call: TRBV5-4
d_call: -
j_call: TRBJ2-1
clone_size: -